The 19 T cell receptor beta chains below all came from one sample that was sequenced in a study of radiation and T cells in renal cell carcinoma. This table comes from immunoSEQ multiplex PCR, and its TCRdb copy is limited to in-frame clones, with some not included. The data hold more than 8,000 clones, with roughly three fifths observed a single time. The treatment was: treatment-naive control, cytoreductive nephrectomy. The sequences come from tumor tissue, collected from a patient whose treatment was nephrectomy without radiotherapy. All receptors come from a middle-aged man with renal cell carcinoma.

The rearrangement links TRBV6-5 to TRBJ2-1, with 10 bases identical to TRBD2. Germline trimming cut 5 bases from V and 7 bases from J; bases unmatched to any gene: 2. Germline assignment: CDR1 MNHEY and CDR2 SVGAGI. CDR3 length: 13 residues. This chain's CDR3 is CASSGLAENEQFF. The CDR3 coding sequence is TGTGCCAGCAGTGGACTAGCGGAGAATGAGCAGTTCTTC.

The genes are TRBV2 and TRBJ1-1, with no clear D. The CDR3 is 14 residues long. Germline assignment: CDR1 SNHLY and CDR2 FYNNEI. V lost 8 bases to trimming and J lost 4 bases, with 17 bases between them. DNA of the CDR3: TGTGCCAGCGGGGAAGTAGGTTTTGGCACTGAAGCTTTCTTT. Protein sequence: CASGEVGFGTEAFF.

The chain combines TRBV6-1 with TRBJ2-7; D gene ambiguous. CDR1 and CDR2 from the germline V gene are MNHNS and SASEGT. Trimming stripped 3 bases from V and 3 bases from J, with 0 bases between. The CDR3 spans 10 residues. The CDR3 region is CASSDYEQYF. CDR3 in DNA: TGTGCCAGCAGTGACTACGAGCAGTACTTC.

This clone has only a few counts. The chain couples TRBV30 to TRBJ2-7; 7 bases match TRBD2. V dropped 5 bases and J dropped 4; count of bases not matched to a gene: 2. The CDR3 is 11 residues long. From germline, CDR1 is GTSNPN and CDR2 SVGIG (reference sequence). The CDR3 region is CAWGGDYEQYF. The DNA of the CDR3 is TGTGCCTGGGGGGGGGATTACGAGCAGTACTTC. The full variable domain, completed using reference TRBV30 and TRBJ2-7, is SQTIHQWPATLVQPVGSPLSLECTVEGTSNPNLYWYRQAAGRGLQLLFYSVGIGQISSEVPQNLSASRPQDRQFILSSKKLLLSDSGFYLCAWGGDYEQYFGPGTRLTVT.

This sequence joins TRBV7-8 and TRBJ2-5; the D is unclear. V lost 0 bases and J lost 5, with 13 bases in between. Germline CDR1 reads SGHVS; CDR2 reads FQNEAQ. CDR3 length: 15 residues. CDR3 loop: CASSLASLKWETQYF. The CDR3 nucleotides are TGTGCCAGCAGCTTAGCGTCCCTTAAGTGGGAGACCCAGTACTTC.

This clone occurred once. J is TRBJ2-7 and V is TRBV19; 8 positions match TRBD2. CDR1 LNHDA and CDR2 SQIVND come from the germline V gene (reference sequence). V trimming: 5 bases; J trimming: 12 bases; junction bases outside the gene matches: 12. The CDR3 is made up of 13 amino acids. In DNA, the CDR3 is TGTGCCAGTAGTCGGGGACTAGACGAAAGGATGTACTTC. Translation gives CASSRGLDERMYF.

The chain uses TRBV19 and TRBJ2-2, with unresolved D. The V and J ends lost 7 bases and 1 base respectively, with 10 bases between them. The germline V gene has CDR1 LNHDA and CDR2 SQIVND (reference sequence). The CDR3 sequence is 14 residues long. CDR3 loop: CASKIVENTGELFF. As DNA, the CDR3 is TGTGCCAGTAAAATCGTGGAGAACACCGGGGAGCTGTTTTTT.

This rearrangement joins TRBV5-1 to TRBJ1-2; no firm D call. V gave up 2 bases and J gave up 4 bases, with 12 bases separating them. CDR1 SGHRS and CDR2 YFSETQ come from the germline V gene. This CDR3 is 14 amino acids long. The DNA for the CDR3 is TGCGCCAGCAGCTTTTCTGGTCGGAGCTATGGCTACACCTTC. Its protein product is CASSFSGRSYGYTF.

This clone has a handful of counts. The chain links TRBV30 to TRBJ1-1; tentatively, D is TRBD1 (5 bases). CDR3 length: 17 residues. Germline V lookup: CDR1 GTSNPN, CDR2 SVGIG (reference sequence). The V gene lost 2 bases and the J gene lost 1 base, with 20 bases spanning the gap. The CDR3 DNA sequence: TGTGCCTGGAGTAGACCCTCTTTGGGACGGTCGAACACTGAAGCTTTCTTT. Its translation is CAWSRPSLGRSNTEAFF.

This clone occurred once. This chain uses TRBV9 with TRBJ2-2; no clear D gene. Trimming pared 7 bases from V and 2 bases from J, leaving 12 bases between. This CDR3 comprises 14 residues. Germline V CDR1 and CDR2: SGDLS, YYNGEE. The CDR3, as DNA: TGTGCCAGCTCGAGGACCCACAACACCGGGGAGCTGTTTTTT. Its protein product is CASSRTHNTGELFF.

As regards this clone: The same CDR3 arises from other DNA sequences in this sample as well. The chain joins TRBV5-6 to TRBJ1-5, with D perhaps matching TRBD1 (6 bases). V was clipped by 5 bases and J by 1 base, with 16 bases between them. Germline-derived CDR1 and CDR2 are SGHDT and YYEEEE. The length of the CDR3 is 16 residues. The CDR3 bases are TGTGCCAGCAGTTTTTTGGGGGGCCCCAGCAATCAGCCCCAGCATTTT. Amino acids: CASSFLGGPSNQPQHF.

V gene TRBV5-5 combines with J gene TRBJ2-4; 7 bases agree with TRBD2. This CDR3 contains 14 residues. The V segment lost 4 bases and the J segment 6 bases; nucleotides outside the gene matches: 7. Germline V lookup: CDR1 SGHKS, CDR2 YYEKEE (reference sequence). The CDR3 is CASSLRGRGNIQYF. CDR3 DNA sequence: TGTGCCAGCAGCCTTCGGGGGAGGGGAAACATTCAGTACTTC. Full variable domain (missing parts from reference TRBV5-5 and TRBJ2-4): DAGVTQSPTHLIKTRGQQVTLRCSPISGHKSVSWYQQVLGQGPQFIFQYYEKEERGRGNFPDRFSARQFPNYSSELNVNALLLGDSALYLCASSLRGRGNIQYFGAGTRLSVL.

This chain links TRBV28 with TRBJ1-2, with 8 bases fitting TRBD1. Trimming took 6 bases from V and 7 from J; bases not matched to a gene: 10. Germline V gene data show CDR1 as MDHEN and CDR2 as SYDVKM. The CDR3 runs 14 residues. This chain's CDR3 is CASSHQDRGGGYTF. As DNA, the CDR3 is TGTGCCAGCAGCCATCAAGACAGGGGTGGTGGCTACACCTTC.

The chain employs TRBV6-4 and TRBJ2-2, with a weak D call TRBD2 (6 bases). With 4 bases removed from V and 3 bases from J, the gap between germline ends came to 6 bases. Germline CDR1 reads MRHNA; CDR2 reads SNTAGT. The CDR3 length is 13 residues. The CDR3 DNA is TGTGCCAGCAGTGCGGGGGACACCGGGGAGCTGTTTTTT. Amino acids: CASSAGDTGELFF.

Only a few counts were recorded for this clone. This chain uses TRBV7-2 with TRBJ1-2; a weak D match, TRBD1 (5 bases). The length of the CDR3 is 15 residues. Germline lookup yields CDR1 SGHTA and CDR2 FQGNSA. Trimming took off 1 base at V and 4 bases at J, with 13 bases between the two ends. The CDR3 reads CASSLGRGQGYGYTF. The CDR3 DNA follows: TGTGCCAGCAGCTTAGGCCGAGGGCAGGGCTATGGCTACACCTTC.

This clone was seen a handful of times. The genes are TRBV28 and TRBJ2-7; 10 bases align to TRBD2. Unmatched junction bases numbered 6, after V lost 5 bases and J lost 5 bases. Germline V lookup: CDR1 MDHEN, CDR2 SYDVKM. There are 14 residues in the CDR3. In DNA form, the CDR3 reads TGTGCCAGCAGTCACGAGCGGGAGGGGAACGAGCAGTACGTC. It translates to CASSHEREGNEQYV.

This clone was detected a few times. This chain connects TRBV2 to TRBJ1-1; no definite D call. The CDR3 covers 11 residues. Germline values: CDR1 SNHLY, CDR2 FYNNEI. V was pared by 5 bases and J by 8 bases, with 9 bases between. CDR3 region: CASSQPREAFF. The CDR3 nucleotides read TGTGCCAGCAGTCAACCCAGGGAAGCTTTCTTT.

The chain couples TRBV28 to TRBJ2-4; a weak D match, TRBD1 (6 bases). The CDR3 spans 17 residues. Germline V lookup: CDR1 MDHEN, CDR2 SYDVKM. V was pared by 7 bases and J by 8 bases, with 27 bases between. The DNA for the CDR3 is TGTGCCAGCAATACCTTAATAGCAACGGAGAACAGGGACATTCAGTACTTC. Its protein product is CASNTLIATENRDIQYF.

This CDR3 is CSVRTGGFYEQYF. The CDR3 nucleotides read TGCAGCGTCCGGACGGGAGGATTCTACGAGCAGTACTTC. V gene TRBV29-1 combines with J gene TRBJ2-5; TRBD2 matches at 7 bases. The J call is in doubt because the DNA end fits TRBJ2-7 better. CDR3 length equals 13 residues. Germline loops: CDR1 SQVTM, CDR2 ANQGSEA.